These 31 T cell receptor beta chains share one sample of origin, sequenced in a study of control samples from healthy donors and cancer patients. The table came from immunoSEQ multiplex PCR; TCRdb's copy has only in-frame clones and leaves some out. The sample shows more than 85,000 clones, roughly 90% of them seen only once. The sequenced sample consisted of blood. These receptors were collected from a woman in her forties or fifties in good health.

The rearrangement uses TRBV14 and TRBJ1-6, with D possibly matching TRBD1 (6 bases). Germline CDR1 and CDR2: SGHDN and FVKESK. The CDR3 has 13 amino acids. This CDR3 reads CATAETGGSPLHF. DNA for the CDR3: TGTGCAACAGCCGAGACAGGAGGTTCACCCCTCCACTTT.

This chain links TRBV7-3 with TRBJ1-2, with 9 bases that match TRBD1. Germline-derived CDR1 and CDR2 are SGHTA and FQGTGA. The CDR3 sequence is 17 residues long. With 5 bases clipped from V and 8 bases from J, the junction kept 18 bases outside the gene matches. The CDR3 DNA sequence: TGTGCCAGCAGCCCTCGGATGGGACAGGGAAGGGATCGGGGCTACACCTTC. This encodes CASSPRMGQGRDRGYTF. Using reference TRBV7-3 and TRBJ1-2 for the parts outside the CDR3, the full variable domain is GAGVSQTPSNKVTEKGKYVELRCDPISGHTALYWYRQSLGQGPEFLIYFQGTGAADDSGLPNDRFFAVRPEGSVSTLKIQRTERGDSAVYLCASSPRMGQGRDRGYTFGSGTRLTVV.

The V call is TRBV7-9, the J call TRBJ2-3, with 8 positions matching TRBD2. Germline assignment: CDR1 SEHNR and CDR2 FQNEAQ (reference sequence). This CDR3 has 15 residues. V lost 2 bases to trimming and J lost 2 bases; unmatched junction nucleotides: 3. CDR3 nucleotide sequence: TGTGCCAGCAGCTTACGTAGCGGGAACACAGATACGCAGTATTTT. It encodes CASSLRSGNTDTQYF.

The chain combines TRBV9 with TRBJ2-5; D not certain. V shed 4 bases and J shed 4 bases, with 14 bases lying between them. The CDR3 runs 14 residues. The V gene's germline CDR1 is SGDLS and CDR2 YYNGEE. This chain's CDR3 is CASSPPRYPETQYF. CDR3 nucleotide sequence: TGTGCCAGCAGCCCCCCTAGATACCCAGAGACCCAGTACTTC.

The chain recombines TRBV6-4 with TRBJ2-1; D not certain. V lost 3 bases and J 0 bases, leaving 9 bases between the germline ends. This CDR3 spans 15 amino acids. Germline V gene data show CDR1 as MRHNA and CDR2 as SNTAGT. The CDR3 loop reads CASSEQGNSYNEQFF. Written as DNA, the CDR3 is TGTGCCAGCAGTGAGCAAGGGAACTCCTACAATGAGCAGTTCTTC.

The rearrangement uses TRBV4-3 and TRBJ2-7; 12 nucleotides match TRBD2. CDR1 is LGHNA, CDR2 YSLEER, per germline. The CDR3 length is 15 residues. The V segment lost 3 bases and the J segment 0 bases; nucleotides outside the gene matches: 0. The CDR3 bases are TGCGCCAGCAGCCAGACTAGCGGGAGCTCCTACGAGCAGTACGTC. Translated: CASSQTSGSSYEQYV.

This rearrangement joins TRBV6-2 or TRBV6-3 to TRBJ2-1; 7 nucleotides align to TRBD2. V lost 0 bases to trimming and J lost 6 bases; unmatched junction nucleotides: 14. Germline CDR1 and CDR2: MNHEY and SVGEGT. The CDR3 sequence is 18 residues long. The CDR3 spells CASSYSTRIAGWANEQFF. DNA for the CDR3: TGTGCCAGCAGTTACTCAACGAGAATAGCGGGTTGGGCCAATGAGCAGTTCTTC.

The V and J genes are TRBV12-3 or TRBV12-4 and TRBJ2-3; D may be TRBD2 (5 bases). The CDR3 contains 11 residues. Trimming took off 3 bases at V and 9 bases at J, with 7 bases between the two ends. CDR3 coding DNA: TGTGCCAGCAGTTTGCGGGTGACGCAGTATTTT. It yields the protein CASSLRVTQYF.

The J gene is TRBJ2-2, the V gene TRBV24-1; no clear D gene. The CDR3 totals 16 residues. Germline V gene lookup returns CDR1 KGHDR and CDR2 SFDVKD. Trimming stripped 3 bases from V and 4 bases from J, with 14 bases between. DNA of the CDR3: TGTGCCACCAGTGATCTTGACATTACGGCCACCGGGGAGCTGTTTTTT. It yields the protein CATSDLDITATGELFF.

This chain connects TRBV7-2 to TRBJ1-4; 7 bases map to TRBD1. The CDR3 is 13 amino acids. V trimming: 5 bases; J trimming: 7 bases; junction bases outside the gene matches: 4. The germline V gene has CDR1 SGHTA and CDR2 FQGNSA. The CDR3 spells CASSAGTAEKLFF. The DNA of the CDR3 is TGTGCCAGCAGCGCGGGGACAGCTGAAAAACTGTTTTTT. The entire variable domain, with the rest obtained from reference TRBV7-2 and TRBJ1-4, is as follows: GAGVSQSPSNKVTEKGKDVELRCDPISGHTALYWYRQSLGQGLEFLIYFQGNSAPDKSGLPSDRFSAERTGGSVSTLTIQRTQQEDSAVYLCASSAGTAEKLFFGSGTQLSVL.

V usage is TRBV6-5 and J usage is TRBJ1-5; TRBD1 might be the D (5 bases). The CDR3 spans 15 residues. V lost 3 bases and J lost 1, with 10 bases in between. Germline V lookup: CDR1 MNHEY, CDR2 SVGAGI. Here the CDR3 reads CASSYRQNSNQPQHF. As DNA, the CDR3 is TGTGCCAGCAGTTATCGACAGAACAGCAATCAGCCCCAGCATTTT.

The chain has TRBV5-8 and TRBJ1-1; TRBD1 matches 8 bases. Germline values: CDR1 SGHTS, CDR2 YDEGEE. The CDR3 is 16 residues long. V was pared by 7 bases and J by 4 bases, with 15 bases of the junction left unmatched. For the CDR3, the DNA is TGTGCCAGCTCCAAACAGGGGGAGAGAAGAAGCACTGAAGCTTTCTTT. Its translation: CASSKQGERRSTEAFF.

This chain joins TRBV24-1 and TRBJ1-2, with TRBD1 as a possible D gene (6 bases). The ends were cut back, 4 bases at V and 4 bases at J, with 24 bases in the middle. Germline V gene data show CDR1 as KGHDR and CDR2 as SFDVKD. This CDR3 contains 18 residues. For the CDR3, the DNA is TGTGCCACCAGTGAGTCCGGTAAACGAAACCAGGGGCGCTATGGCTACACCTTC. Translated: CATSESGKRNQGRYGYTF.

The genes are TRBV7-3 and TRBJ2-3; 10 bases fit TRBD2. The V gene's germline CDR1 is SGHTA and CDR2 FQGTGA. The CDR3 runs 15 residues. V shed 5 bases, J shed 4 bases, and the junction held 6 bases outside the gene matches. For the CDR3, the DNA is TGTGCCAGCAGCACGCGGACTAGCGGCGCAGATACGCAGTATTTT. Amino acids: CASSTRTSGADTQYF.

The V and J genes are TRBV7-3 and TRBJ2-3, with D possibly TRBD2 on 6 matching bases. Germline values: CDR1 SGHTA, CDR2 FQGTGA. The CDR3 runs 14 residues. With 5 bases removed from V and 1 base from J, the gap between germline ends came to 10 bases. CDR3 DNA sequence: TGTGCCAGCAGCGCAGCTAGCGGCACAGATACGCAGTATTTT. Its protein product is CASSAASGTDTQYF.

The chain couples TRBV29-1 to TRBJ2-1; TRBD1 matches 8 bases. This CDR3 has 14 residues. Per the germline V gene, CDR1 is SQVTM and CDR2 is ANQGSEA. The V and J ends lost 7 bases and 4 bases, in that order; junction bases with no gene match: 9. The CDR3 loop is CSAQWTGLYNEQFF. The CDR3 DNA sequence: TGCAGCGCCCAGTGGACAGGGCTGTACAATGAGCAGTTCTTC.

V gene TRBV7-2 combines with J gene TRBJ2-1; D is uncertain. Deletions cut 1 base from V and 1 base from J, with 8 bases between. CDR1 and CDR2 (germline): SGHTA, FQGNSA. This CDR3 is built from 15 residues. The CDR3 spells CASSLGLGSYNEQFF. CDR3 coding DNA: TGTGCCAGCAGCTTAGGGTTGGGGTCCTACAATGAGCAGTTCTTC.

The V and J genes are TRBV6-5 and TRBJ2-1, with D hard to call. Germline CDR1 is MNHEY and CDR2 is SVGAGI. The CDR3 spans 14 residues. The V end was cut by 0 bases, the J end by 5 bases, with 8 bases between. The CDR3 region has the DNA TGTGCCAGCAGTTACTCGAATCCCAACAATGAGCAGTTCTTC. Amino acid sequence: CASSYSNPNNEQFF.

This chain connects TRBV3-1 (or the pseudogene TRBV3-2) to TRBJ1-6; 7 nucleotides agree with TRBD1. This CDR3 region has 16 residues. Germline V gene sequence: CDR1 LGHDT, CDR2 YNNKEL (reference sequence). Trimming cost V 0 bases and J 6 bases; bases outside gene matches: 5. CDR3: CASSQEVGTVNSPLHF. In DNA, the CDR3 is TGTGCCAGCAGCCAAGAGGTGGGGACAGTTAATTCACCCCTCCACTTT.

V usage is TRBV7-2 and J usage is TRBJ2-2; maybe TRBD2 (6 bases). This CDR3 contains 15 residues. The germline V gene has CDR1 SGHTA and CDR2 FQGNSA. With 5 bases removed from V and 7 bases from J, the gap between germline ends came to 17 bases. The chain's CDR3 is CASSPRRGRNGELFF. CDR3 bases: TGTGCCAGCAGCCCTCGGCGAGGGAGGAACGGGGAGCTGTTTTTT.

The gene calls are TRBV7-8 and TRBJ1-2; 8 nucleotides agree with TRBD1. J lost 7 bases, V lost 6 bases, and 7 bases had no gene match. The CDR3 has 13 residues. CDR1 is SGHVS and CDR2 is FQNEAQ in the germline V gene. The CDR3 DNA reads TGTGCCAGCAGGCACCTGACAGGGGTTGGCTACACCTTC. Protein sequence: CASRHLTGVGYTF.

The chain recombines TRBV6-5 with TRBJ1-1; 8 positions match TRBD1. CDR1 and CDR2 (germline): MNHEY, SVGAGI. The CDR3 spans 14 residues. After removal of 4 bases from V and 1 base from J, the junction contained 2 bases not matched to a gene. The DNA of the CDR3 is TGTGCCAGCAGTTCCGGGACAGGGAACACTGAAGCTTTCTTT. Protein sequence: CASSSGTGNTEAFF.

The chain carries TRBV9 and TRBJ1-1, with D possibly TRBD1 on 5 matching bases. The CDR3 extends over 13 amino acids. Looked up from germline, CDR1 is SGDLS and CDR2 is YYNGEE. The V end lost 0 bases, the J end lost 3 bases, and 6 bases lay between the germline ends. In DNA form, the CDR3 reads TGTGCCAGCAGCGTAGGAGGGGACACTGAAGCTTTCTTT. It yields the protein CASSVGGDTEAFF.

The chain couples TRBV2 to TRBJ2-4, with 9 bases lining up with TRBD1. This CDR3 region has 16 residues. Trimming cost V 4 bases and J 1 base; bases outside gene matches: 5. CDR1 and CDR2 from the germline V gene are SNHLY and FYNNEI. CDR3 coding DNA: TGTGCCAGCAGTGTACAGGGGGCGGCGGCCAAAAACATTCAGTACTTC. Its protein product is CASSVQGAAAKNIQYF.

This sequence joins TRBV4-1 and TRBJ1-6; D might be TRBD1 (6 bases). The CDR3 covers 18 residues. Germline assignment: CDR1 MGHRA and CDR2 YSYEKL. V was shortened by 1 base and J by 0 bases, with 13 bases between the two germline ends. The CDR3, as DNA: TGCGCCAGCAGCCAAGCGGACAGCCTGAGCTCCTATAATTCACCCCTCCACTTT. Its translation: CASSQADSLSSYNSPLHF.

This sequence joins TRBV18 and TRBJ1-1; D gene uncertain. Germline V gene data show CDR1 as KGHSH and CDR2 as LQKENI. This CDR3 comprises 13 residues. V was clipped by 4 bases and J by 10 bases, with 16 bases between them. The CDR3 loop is CASSLGPLERAFF. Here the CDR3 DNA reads TGTGCCAGCTCACTCGGGCCTCTGGAAAGAGCTTTCTTT.

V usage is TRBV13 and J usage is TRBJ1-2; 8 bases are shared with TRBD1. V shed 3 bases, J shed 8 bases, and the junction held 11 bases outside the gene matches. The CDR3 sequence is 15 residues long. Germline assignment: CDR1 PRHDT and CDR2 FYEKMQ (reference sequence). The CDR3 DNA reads TGTGCCAGCAGCTTTCGGCCCCAGGGGGCTGAAGGCTACACCTTC. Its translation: CASSFRPQGAEGYTF.

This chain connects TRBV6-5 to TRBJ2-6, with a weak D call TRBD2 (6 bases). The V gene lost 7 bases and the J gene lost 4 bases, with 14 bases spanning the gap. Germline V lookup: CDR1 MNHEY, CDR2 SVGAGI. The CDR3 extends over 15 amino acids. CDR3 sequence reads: CASTLGSPGANVLTF. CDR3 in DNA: TGTGCCAGCACCCTCGGGAGTCCAGGGGCCAACGTCCTGACTTTC.

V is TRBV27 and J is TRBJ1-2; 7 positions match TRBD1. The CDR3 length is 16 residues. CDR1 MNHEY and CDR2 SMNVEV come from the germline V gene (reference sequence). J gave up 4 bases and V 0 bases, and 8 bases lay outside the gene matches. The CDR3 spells CASSLSRGQGVYGYTF. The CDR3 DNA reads TGTGCCAGCAGTTTATCCCGGGGCCAGGGGGTCTATGGCTACACCTTC.

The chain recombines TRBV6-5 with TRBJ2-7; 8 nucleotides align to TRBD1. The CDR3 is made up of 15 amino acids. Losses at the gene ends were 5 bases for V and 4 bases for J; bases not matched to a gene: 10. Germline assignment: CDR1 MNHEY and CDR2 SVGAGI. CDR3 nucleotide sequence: TGTGCCAGCAGTCGCCCCGGGACAGGAGCTTACGAGCAGTACTTC. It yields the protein CASSRPGTGAYEQYF.

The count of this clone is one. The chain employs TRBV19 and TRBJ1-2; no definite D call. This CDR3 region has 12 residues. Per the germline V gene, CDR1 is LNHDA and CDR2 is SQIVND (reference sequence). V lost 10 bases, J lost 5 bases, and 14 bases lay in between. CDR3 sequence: CAMSSRGYGYTF. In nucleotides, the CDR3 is TGTGCCATGTCATCCCGTGGGTATGGCTACACCTTC.